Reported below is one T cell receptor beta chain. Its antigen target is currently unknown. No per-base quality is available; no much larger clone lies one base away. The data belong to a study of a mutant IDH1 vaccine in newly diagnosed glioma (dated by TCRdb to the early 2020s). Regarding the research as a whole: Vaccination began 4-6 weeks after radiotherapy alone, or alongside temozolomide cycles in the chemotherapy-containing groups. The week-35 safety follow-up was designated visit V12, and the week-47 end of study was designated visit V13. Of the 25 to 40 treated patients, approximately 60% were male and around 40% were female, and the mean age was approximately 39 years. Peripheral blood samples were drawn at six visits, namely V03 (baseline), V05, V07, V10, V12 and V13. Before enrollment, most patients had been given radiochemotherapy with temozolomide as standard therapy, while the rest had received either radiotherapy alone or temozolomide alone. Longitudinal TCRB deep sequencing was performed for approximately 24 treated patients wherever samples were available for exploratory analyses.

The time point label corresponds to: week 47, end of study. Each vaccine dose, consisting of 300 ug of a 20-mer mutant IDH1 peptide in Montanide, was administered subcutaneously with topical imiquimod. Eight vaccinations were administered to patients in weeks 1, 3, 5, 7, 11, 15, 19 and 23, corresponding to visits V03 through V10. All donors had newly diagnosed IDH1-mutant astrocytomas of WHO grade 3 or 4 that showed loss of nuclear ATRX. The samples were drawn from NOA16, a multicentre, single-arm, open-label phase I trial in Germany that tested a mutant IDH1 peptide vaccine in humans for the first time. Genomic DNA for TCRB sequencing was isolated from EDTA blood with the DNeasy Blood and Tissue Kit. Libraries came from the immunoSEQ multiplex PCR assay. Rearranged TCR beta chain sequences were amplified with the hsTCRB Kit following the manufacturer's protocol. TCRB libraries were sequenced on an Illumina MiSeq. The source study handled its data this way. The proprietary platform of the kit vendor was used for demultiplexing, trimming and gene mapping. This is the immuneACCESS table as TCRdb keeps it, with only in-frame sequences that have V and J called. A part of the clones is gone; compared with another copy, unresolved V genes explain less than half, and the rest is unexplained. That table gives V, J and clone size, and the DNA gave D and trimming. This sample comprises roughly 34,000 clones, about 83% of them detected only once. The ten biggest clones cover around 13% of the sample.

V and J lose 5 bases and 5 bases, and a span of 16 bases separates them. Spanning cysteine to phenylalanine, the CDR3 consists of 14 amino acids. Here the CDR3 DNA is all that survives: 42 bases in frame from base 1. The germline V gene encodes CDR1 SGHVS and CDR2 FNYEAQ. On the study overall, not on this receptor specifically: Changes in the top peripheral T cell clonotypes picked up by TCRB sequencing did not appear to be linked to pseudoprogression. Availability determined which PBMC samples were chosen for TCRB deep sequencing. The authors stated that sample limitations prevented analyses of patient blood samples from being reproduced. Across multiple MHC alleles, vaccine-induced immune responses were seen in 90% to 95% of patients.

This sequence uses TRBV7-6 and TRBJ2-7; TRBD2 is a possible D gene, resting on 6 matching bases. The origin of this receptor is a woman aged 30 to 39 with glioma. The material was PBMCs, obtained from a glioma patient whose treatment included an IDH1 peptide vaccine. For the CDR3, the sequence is CASSPPGLADEQYF. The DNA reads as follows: TGTGCCAGCAGCCCCCCGGGACTCGCCGACGAGCAGTACTTC.